Sequencing of this T cell receptor (beta chain) was carried out in a study of blood T cell repertoires in COVID-19. Study overall: The analysed material was cDNA or gDNA that came from T cells, B-cell-depleted T cells, or PBMCs.

Per the original data handling: The authors estimated nucleated cell counts from reference gene primer amplification. TCRdb's table, derived via immunoSEQ multiplex PCR, lists solely in-frame clones and lacks some. The V and J calls and the clone size are those of that table, but D and trimming were determined from the DNA. The profile shows 150,000 to 200,000 clones, around four fifths of them singletons. Seattle's enrolled individuals joined amid active infection and were then monitored longitudinally. From germline, CDR1 is SGHTA and CDR2 FQGNSA. V trimming: 5 bases; J trimming: 3 bases; junction bases outside the gene matches: 3. The CDR3 runs to 15 residues.

The specimen sequenced was peripheral blood. This receptor was taken from an elderly woman with COVID-19, enrolled during active disease. The chain couples TRBV7-2 to TRBJ2-1, with 11 bases fitting TRBD2. CDR3 coding DNA: TGTGCCAGCAGCAAGACTAGCGGGGTCTACAATGAGCAGTTCTTC. As protein: CASSKTSGVYNEQFF.